The clone carrying this T cell receptor (beta chain) appeared a few times. The record originates from a study of blood T cells in healthy people across ages. Alongside a J-beta primer mix, a sample-barcoded 5' primer served in a second PCR lasting about 7 to 12 cycles. TCRdb re-analysed the 5' RACE reads in MiXCR, keeping a single row per CDR3 protein. There are roughly 2 million distinct CDR3 sequences in the sample; around 50% occur only once, and approximately 2.1% lies in the top ten. Germline assignment: CDR1 PRHDT and CDR2 FYEKMQ (reference sequence). The CDR3 sequence is 14 residues long. V lost 0 bases and J 7 bases, leaving 9 bases between the germline ends.

The receptor's source is a woman between 40 and 50 years old in good health. The chain employs TRBV13 and TRBJ2-2, with TRBD2 as a possible D gene (5 bases). The specimen was blood. The CDR3 reads CASSLGSSGGELFF. The CDR3, as DNA: TGTGCCAGCAGCTTAGGGTCCAGCGGCGGGGAGCTGTTTTTT.